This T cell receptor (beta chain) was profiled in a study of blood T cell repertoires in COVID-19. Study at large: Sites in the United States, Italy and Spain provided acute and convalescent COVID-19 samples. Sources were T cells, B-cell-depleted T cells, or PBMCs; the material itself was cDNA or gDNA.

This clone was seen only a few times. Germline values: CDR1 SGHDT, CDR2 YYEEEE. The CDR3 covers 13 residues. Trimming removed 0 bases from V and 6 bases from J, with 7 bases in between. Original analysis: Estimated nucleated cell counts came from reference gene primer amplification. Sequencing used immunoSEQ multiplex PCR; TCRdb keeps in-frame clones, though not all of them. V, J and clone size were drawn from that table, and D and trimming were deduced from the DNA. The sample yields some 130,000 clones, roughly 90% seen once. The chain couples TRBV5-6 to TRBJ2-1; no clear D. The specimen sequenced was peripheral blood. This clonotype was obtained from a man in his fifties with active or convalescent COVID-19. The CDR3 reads CASSLVASNEQFF. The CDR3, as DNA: TGTGCCAGCAGCTTGGTAGCAAGCAATGAGCAGTTCTTC.